A single sample is the source of the 18 T cell receptor beta chains below, sequenced in a study of blood T cells in healthy people across ages. Primed by a sample-barcoded 5' primer and a J-beta primer mix, a second PCR proceeded for about 6 to 12 cycles. One entry per CDR3 protein results from TCRdb running MiXCR on the 5' RACE reads. The profile covers 540,000 or so distinct CDR3 sequences, with less than 25% appearing a single time and under 9% taken by the ten largest. These data also formed part of another study, on T cells of mothers and their children.

Sequenced material: blood. The receptors were gathered from a boy aged 5 to 17 in good health.

This clonotype was recorded a few times. The J gene is TRBJ1-2, the V gene TRBV12-3 or TRBV12-4, with D tentatively TRBD1 (5 bases). This CDR3 has 14 amino acids. V was pared by 6 bases and J by 6 bases, with 17 bases between. This CDR3 reads CASSRPEGNNGYTF. The CDR3 nucleotides read TGTGCCAGCAGCCGACCTGAGGGGAATAATGGCTACACCTTC.

The table lists this clonotype with a few counts. The V call is TRBV9, the J call TRBJ2-3; 10 bases line up with TRBD2. Per germline, CDR1 SGDLS and CDR2 YYNGEE. The CDR3 spans 17 residues. V shed 0 bases and J 4 bases; nucleotides not matched to a gene: 8. The CDR3 bases are TGTGCCAGCAGCGTAGGAGGCCTAGCGGGAGCCTCAGATACGCAGTATTTT. Protein: CASSVGGLAGASDTQYF.

The V gene is TRBV18, the J gene TRBJ2-1; TRBD2 matches at 13 bases. In germline, CDR1 is KGHSH, CDR2 LQKENI. J was trimmed by 5 bases and V by 3 bases; bases with no gene match: 4. This CDR3 region has 16 residues. Here the CDR3 DNA reads TGTGCCAGCTCACCCGTGACTAGCGGGGGGCACAATGAGCAGTTCTTC. Translation: CASSPVTSGGHNEQFF.

This clonotype was detected ten times or more. The V call is TRBV28, the J call TRBJ2-6; D is unclear. Per germline, CDR1 MDHEN and CDR2 SYDVKM. V shed 3 bases and J shed 1 base, with 10 bases lying between them. The CDR3 length is 16 residues. The CDR3 bases are TGTGCCAGCAGTTTTAAGTTGGTTTCTGGGGCCAACGTCCTGACTTTC. Encoded protein: CASSFKLVSGANVLTF.

This clonotype was recorded a few times. The genes are TRBV6-1 and TRBJ2-1, with 7 bases matching TRBD1. This CDR3 spans 14 amino acids. The trim removed 6 bases at V and 0 bases at J, leaving 2 bases unmatched. Germline V gene lookup returns CDR1 MNHNS and CDR2 SASEGT. The CDR3 protein is CASRGQRSYNEQFF. CDR3 in DNA: TGTGCCAGCAGGGGACAGCGCTCCTACAATGAGCAGTTCTTC.

This clonotype was observed a few times. V usage is TRBV28 and J usage is TRBJ1-5, with 8 bases that match TRBD1. Per germline, CDR1 MDHEN and CDR2 SYDVKM. The CDR3 covers 15 residues. With V trimmed by 5 bases and J by 9 bases, 12 bases remained unmatched. As DNA, the CDR3 is TGTGCCAGCAGTACCGCCGGACAGGGAATCGCGCCCCAGCATTTT. Its translation is CASSTAGQGIAPQHF.

At least ten counts were recorded for this clonotype. The gene calls are TRBV3-1 and TRBJ2-1; no clear D gene. CDR1 and CDR2 from the germline V gene are LGHDT and YNNKEL (reference sequence). The length of the CDR3 is 12 residues. The ends were cut back, 8 bases at V and 4 bases at J, with 9 bases in the middle. CDR3 DNA: TGTGCCAGCGGAAACTCGTACAATGAGCAGTTCTTC. The encoded protein is CASGNSYNEQFF.

This clonotype was found many times. This chain uses TRBV29-1 with TRBJ2-1; D call uncertain. The CDR3 sequence is 11 residues long. Germline V gene lookup returns CDR1 SQVTM and CDR2 ANQGSEA. V lost 6 bases, J lost 2 bases, and 5 bases lay in between. CDR3 sequence reads: CSVDTYNEQFF. Here the CDR3 DNA reads TGCAGCGTCGACACCTACAATGAGCAGTTCTTC.

This clonotype has a handful of counts. The chain combines TRBV7-2 with TRBJ2-7, with D possibly matching TRBD1 (6 bases). Trimming removed 5 bases at V and 0 bases at J, with 20 bases between. CDR1 is SGHTA, CDR2 FQGNSA, per germline. The CDR3 extends over 17 amino acids. The CDR3 bases are TGTGCCAGCAGCCCACCCCGTGCAGGGGCAAGCTCCTACGAGCAGTACTTC. It yields the protein CASSPPRAGASSYEQYF.

This clonotype was picked up many times. The gene calls are TRBV7-3 and TRBJ2-6, with 9 bases matching TRBD1. Germline V gene lookup returns CDR1 SGHTA and CDR2 FQGTGA. This CDR3 is built from 17 residues. V was clipped by 5 bases and J by 0 bases; unmatched bases: 5. The CDR3 is CASSATGQGSGANVLTF. In DNA form, the CDR3 reads TGTGCCAGCAGCGCGACGGGACAGGGCTCTGGGGCCAACGTCCTGACTTTC.

The chain links TRBV28 to TRBJ1-1, with 7 positions matching TRBD1. Germline trimming cut 2 bases from V and 5 bases from J; bases unmatched to any gene: 5. This CDR3 has 14 amino acids. Germline V lookup: CDR1 MDHEN, CDR2 SYDVKM. The CDR3 here is CASSLMRGQTEAFF. In DNA, the CDR3 is TGTGCCAGCAGTTTAATGAGGGGACAGACTGAAGCTTTCTTT.

This clonotype has more than one count but fewer than ten. The chain has TRBV5-1 and TRBJ2-5; D ambiguous. V was pared by 1 base and J by 2 bases, with 9 bases between. Looked up from germline, CDR1 is SGHRS and CDR2 is YFSETQ. The CDR3 covers 14 residues. The CDR3 nucleotides are TGCGCCAGCAGCTTGCTCCAGCAACAAGAGACCCAGTACTTC. Amino acid sequence: CASSLLQQQETQYF.

The chain couples TRBV24-1 to TRBJ2-1; D is unclear. The CDR3 length is 14 residues. The germline V gene encodes CDR1 KGHDR and CDR2 SFDVKD. Trimming stripped 4 bases from V and 4 bases from J, with 10 bases between. The CDR3 protein is CATSDLGGYNEQFF. DNA of the CDR3: TGTGCCACCAGTGACTTGGGCGGATACAATGAGCAGTTCTTC.

This clonotype has only a few counts. V usage is TRBV29-1 and J usage is TRBJ2-3; D not resolved. The CDR3 is made up of 12 amino acids. Germline CDR1 is SQVTM and CDR2 is ANQGSEA. The V gene lost 4 bases and the J gene lost 0 bases, with 5 bases spanning the gap. The CDR3 reads CSVAPSTDTQYF. The DNA for the CDR3 is TGCAGCGTTGCGCCCAGCACAGATACGCAGTATTTT.

This clonotype was found a few times. The chain recombines TRBV20-1 with TRBJ2-1, with TRBD2 matching 12 bases. Germline CDR1 is DFQATT and CDR2 is SNEGSKA (reference sequence). Trimming at V came to 2 bases and at J to 5 bases, leaving 4 bases not matched to a gene. This CDR3 is 15 amino acids long. The DNA of the CDR3 is TGCAGTGCTAGACAACTAGCGGGGGGCCACAATGAGCAGTTCTTC. It is translated as CSARQLAGGHNEQFF.

The rearrangement uses TRBV27 and TRBJ1-6, with D possibly being TRBD1 (6 bases). The germline V and J ends were trimmed by 5 bases and 8 bases, with 13 bases remaining between them. This CDR3 spans 14 amino acids. In germline, CDR1 is MNHEY, CDR2 SMNVEV (reference sequence). The CDR3 coding sequence is TGTGCCAGCAGTCTAGGACAGACCTATTCACCCCTCCACTTT. Residues: CASSLGQTYSPLHF.

This clonotype was seen more than once but under ten times. The chain links TRBV15 to TRBJ2-1; perhaps TRBD1 as D (6 bases). CDR1 and CDR2 (germline): LNHNV, YYDKDF (reference sequence). Trimming removed 3 bases from V and 7 bases from J, with 16 bases in between. The CDR3 has 15 residues. The CDR3 coding sequence is TGTGCCACCAGCAGCCCAGGGGCCAGTGGAAATGAGCAGTTCTTC. Its protein product is CATSSPGASGNEQFF.

V usage is TRBV6-2 or TRBV6-3 and J usage is TRBJ2-7; the D call may be TRBD1 or TRBD2 (5 bases each). The germline V gene has CDR1 MNHEY and CDR2 SVGEGT. Trimming cost V 4 bases and J 6 bases, with 16 bases left between them. The CDR3 is 14 residues long. Here the CDR3 reads CASSSAGDLSEQYF. The CDR3 DNA is TGTGCCAGCAGTTCTGCCGGGGACCTAAGCGAGCAGTACTTC.